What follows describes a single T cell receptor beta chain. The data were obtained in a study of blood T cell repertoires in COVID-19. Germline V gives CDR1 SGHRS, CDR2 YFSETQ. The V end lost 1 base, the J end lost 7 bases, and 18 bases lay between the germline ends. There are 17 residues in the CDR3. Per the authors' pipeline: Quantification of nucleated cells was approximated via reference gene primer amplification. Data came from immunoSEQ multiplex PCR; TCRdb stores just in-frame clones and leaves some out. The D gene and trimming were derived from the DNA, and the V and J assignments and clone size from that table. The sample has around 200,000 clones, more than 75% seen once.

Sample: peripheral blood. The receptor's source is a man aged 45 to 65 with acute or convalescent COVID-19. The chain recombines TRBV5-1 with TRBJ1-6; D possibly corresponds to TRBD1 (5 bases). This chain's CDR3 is CASSLPGRGGGNSPLHF. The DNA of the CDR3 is TGCGCCAGCAGCTTGCCGGGGAGGGGCGGCGGGAATTCACCCCTCCACTTT.